The 18 T cell receptor beta chains below all came from one sample that was sequenced in a study of blood T cell repertoires in COVID-19. Only in-frame clones appear in the TCRdb table, and some are missing; sequencing was by immunoSEQ multiplex PCR. This table has hundreds of thousands of clones, around nine tenths appearing once. The sequencing input was peripheral blood. These receptors all come from a woman in her fifties or sixties with COVID-19, enrolled during active disease.

The chain is built from TRBV5-1 and TRBJ2-2; D might be TRBD1 (5 bases). Trimming pared 1 base from V and 6 bases from J, leaving 13 bases between. Germline V CDR1 and CDR2: SGHRS, YFSETQ. There are 15 residues in the CDR3. DNA of the CDR3: TGCGCCAGCAGCTTGCGGTCAGGGAATGCCGGGGAGCTGTTTTTT. It translates to CASSLRSGNAGELFF.

The rearrangement links TRBV10-2 to TRBJ1-2, with D possibly TRBD1 on 5 matching bases. CDR3 length: 14 amino acids. The V gene lost 2 bases and the J gene lost 4 bases, with 11 bases spanning the gap. Germline V CDR1 and CDR2: WSHSY, SAAADI. CDR3 amino acids: CASSEGVDSYGYTF. In DNA form, the CDR3 reads TGCGCCAGCAGTGAGGGGGTCGACAGCTATGGCTACACCTTC.

V usage is TRBV3-1 (or the pseudogene TRBV3-2) and J usage is TRBJ2-1; TRBD2 aligns across 8 bases. The ends lost 4 bases at V and 5 bases at J; junction bases unmatched: 4. The CDR3 extends over 14 amino acids. Per the germline V gene, CDR1 is LGHDT and CDR2 is YNNKEL (reference sequence). The CDR3 nucleotides read TGTGCCAGCAGCCGCGGGACTAGGAACAATGAGCAGTTCTTC. Translating gives CASSRGTRNNEQFF.

The rearrangement uses TRBV5-1 and TRBJ2-1, with D perhaps TRBD1 (6 bases). The CDR3 is made up of 11 amino acids. Trimming took off 10 bases at V and 7 bases at J, with 12 bases between the two ends. Germline V gene lookup returns CDR1 SGHRS and CDR2 YFSETQ. DNA for the CDR3: TGCGCCCCTAAAGGGGGTAATGAGCAGTTCTTC. The encoded protein is CAPKGGNEQFF. The entire variable domain, with the rest obtained from reference TRBV5-1 and TRBJ2-1, is as follows: KAGVTQTPRYLIKTRGQQVTLSCSPISGHRSVSWYQQTPGQGLQFLFEYFSETQRNKGNFPGRFSGRQFSNSRSEMNVSTLELGDSALYLCAPKGGNEQFFGPGTRLTVL.

The chain links TRBV10-2 to TRBJ1-2; TRBD1 might be the D (5 bases). V was pared by 9 bases and J by 4 bases, with 15 bases between. The CDR3 spans 13 residues. Germline CDR1 is WSHSY and CDR2 is SAAADI. The CDR3 here is CASSGTGPYGYTF. DNA for the CDR3: TGCGCCAGTAGCGGGACGGGCCCCTATGGCTACACCTTC.

The rearrangement links TRBV28 to TRBJ2-7; 11 bases align to TRBD1. With 5 bases clipped from V and 4 bases from J, the junction kept 7 bases outside the gene matches. CDR1 and CDR2 (germline): MDHEN, SYDVKM. The CDR3 sequence is 15 residues long. CDR3 DNA: TGTGCCAGCAGTCAGCCCCGGGACAGGGGGTACGAGCAGTACTTC. It is translated as CASSQPRDRGYEQYF.

This clone came up once. V usage is TRBV10-2 and J usage is TRBJ2-1; 8 positions match TRBD2. Germline V gene lookup returns CDR1 WSHSY and CDR2 SAAADI. The CDR3 totals 18 residues. V lost 1 base to trimming and J lost 0 bases; unmatched junction nucleotides: 8. CDR3: CASSEFRQGTSSYNEQFF. DNA for the CDR3: TGCGCCAGCAGTGAGTTTAGGCAGGGGACTAGCTCCTACAATGAGCAGTTCTTC.

The chain has TRBV5-8 and TRBJ2-6; a weak D match, TRBD2 (6 bases). V was trimmed by 1 base and J by 1 base, leaving 9 bases between them. Germline CDR1 is SGHTS and CDR2 is YDEGEE. This CDR3 region has 16 residues. The CDR3 bases are TGTGCCAGCAGCTTGATCGGGACTTCTGGGGCCAACGTCCTGACTTTC. It translates to CASSLIGTSGANVLTF.

This clone has a single count. The rearrangement uses TRBV13 and TRBJ2-3, with D perhaps matching TRBD2 (6 bases). Germline V lookup: CDR1 PRHDT, CDR2 FYEKMQ (reference sequence). The V end lost 5 bases, the J end lost 2 bases, and 26 bases lay between the germline ends. This CDR3 comprises 19 residues. The CDR3, as DNA: TGTGCCAGCAGCACAATAGCCGCCCCTATTGCGGGGCTCACAGATACGCAGTATTTT. This encodes CASSTIAAPIAGLTDTQYF. Looking up the rest from reference TRBV13 and TRBJ2-3 gives the full variable domain: AAGVIQSPRHLIKEKRETATLKCYPIPRHDTVYWYQQGPGQDPQFLISFYEKMQSDKGSIPDRFSAQQFSDYHSELNMSSLELGDSALYFCASSTIAAPIAGLTDTQYFGPGTRLTVL.

The chain links TRBV13 to TRBJ1-2, with D uncertain. The CDR3 extends over 12 amino acids. Between the trimmed V and J ends, which lost 3 bases and 8 bases, there was a span of 10 bases. CDR1 PRHDT and CDR2 FYEKMQ come from the germline V gene (reference sequence). CDR3 DNA sequence: TGTGCCAGCAGCTTTGAGAGAGTCGGCTACACCTTC. It translates to CASSFERVGYTF.

The J gene is TRBJ2-7, the V gene TRBV19; 9 nucleotides align to TRBD2. The CDR3 is 16 residues long. CDR1 and CDR2 (germline): LNHDA, SQIVND (reference sequence). Trimming removed 6 bases from V and 0 bases from J; junction bases left unmatched: 9. DNA for the CDR3: TGTGCCAGTAGGGTAAGCGGGGGGCACAACTCCTACGAGCAGTACTTC. This gives the protein CASRVSGGHNSYEQYF.

V gene TRBV6-5 combines with J gene TRBJ2-3, with a tentative D call TRBD2 (6 bases). The CDR3 covers 14 residues. From germline, CDR1 is MNHEY and CDR2 SVGAGI. V lost 5 bases to trimming and J lost 4 bases, with 13 bases between them. CDR3 residues: CASSRLVLADTQYF. CDR3 nucleotides: TGTGCCAGCAGTCGACTAGTTTTGGCAGATACGCAGTATTTT.

The V call is TRBV5-5, the J call TRBJ2-4, with D possibly matching TRBD2 (5 bases). V lost 0 bases to trimming and J lost 1 base, with 11 bases between them. In germline, CDR1 is SGHKS, CDR2 YYEKEE (reference sequence). The CDR3 has 16 amino acids. CDR3 loop: CASSLEIGKAKNIQYF. CDR3 DNA: TGTGCCAGCAGCTTGGAAATCGGGAAGGCCAAAAACATTCAGTACTTC.

The CDR3 sequence is CASRDITEAFF. The CDR3 DNA follows: TGTGCCAGCAGGGACATCACTGAAGCTTTCTTT. This rearrangement joins TRBV6-5 to TRBJ1-1; D may be TRBD1 (5 bases). The V end lost 6 bases, the J end lost 4 bases, and 6 bases lay between the germline ends. Germline CDR1 is MNHEY and CDR2 is SVGAGI. This CDR3 region has 11 residues.

The CDR3 DNA sequence: TGTGCCAGCAGCGAGCGGGGGGCAGAGAACACTGAAGCTTTCTTT. It encodes CASSERGAENTEAFF. The chain is built from TRBV2 and TRBJ1-1; a weak D match, TRBD1 (6 bases). The CDR3 sequence is 15 residues long. The germline gives CDR1 SNHLY, CDR2 FYNNEI. V was cut by 6 bases and J by 1 base, with 15 bases left in between.

The count of this clone is one. The CDR3 protein is CASSETGTHSPLHF. CDR3 sequence (DNA): TGTGCCAGCAGTGAAACTGGGACACATTCACCCCTCCACTTT. The chain recombines TRBV6-1 with TRBJ1-6, with a possible D match to TRBD1 (6 bases). The V gene lost 2 bases and the J gene lost 8 bases, with 10 bases spanning the gap. The CDR3 spans 14 residues. Germline CDR1 MNHNS, CDR2 SASEGT.

The V and J genes are TRBV7-2 and TRBJ2-7, with D possibly TRBD1 on 6 matching bases. Trimming left V 3 bases short and J 4 bases short, with 22 bases between. Per germline, CDR1 SGHTA and CDR2 FQGNSA. The CDR3 is made up of 17 amino acids. The CDR3 DNA reads TGTGCCAGCAGCTTTTTTTTGGGGGCGAATATACCTTACGAGCAGTACTTC. Encoded protein: CASSFFLGANIPYEQYF.

V usage is TRBV5-1 and J usage is TRBJ2-3; D is perhaps TRBD2 (6 bases). V was shortened by 4 bases and J by 1 base, with 13 bases between the two germline ends. CDR3 length: 15 amino acids. In germline, CDR1 is SGHRS, CDR2 YFSETQ. The CDR3 DNA reads TGCGCCAGCAGCCCATCCGGGAGCCGCACAGATACGCAGTATTTT. Protein sequence: CASSPSGSRTDTQYF.